The clone carrying this TCR beta chain was observed many times. Antigen specificity is unknown. The data originate from a study of CD8 T cells in ankylosing spondylitis. General study points: Among TCR beta sequences, a motif of eight highly homologous variants appeared characteristic of ankylosing spondylitis blood.

V lost 1 base to trimming and J lost 7 bases, with 13 bases between them. This CDR3 spans 13 amino acids. Germline CDR1 reads DFQATT; CDR2 reads SNEGSKA (reference sequence). One entry per CDR3 protein, called by TCRdb with MiXCR from the 5' RACE reads. The sample gives 700,000 to 850,000 distinct CDR3 sequences, around 11% of which show up once; roughly 0.51% is in the top ten. The sequencing sample was made of blood, either unsorted or a sorted T cell fraction (not recorded which). The sequence was obtained from a male donor with ankylosing spondylitis. V gene TRBV20-1 combines with J gene TRBJ1-1; the D is unclear. DNA of the CDR3: TGCAGTGCTAGAGTTTCATATGGACGTGAAGCTTTCTTT. It yields the protein CSARVSYGREAFF.